A selection of T cell receptor beta chains follows, all from one sample in a study of CD8+CD57+ T cells in acquired aplastic anemia. TCRdb analysed the reads with MiXCR anew, one entry per CDR3 protein. The repertoire holds about 180,000 distinct CDR3 sequences, 46% seen once, with approximately 3% in the top ten. Specimen: sorted CD4+, CD8+, or CD8+CD57+ T cells (not recorded which) from PBMCs. These receptors originate from a human donor in good health. The CDR3 runs from the conserved cysteine through the conserved F or W. Fields, in order: J gene, V gene, D gene, CDR3 length, clone size, CDR3 protein, CDR3 DNA. A D gene is named only where the DNA matches it firmly. Clone size is given for some rows only: seen once, a few or many times, or a class if the clone is expanded.

>TRBJ2-1|TRBV7-9|-|18|many
CASSLGGGGGSLDNEQFF
TGTGCCAGCAGCTTAGGGGGCGGTGGAGGGTCCTTGGACAATGAGCAGTTCTTC
>TRBJ2-5|TRBV5-6|TRBD1|16|many
CASSFLRTGGKETQYF
TGTGCCAGCAGCTTTCTCCGGACAGGGGGCAAAGAGACCCAGTACTTC
>TRBJ1-4|TRBV24-1|TRBD1|15|few
CATSDPGQGNEKLFF
TGTGCCACCAGTGATCCGGGACAGGGCAATGAAAAACTGTTTTTT
>TRBJ1-6|TRBV19|-|14|many
CATSNQGRGSPLHF
TGTGCCACCAGTAACCAGGGGCGTGGGTCACCCCTCCACTTT
>TRBJ2-2|TRBV7-8|-|13|-
CASTLVGRRELFF
TGTGCCAGCACCCTGGTAGGGCGCCGGGAGCTGTTTTTT
>TRBJ2-1|TRBV24-1|-|15|many
CATNDGLSSYNEQFF
TGTGCCACCAATGATGGACTGAGCTCCTACAATGAGCAGTTCTTC
>TRBJ2-6|TRBV11-1|-|16|-
CASSLGPQPGANVLTF
TGTGCCAGCAGCTTAGGCCCCCAGCCGGGGGCCAACGTCCTGACTTTC
>TRBJ1-3|TRBV12-3/TRBV12-4|-|12|many
CASRASGNTIYF
TGTGCCAGCCGAGCCTCTGGAAACACCATATATTTT
>TRBJ2-5|TRBV20-1|-|12|many
CSAVGSQGTQYF
TGCAGTGCTGTGGGGTCCCAGGGGACCCAGTACTTC
>TRBJ2-2|TRBV19|-|16|many
CASSPLNLLNTGELFF
TGTGCCAGTAGTCCCCTGAATCTTTTGAACACCGGGGAGCTGTTTTTT
>TRBJ1-1|TRBV7-6|-|16|-
CASSPREAAEGTEAFF
TGTGCCAGCAGCCCTCGAGAGGCAGCGGAAGGCACTGAAGCTTTCTTT
>TRBJ1-2|TRBV20-1|-|13|-
CSASSWGDYGYTF
TGCAGTGCTTCCTCCTGGGGGGACTATGGCTACACCTTC
>TRBJ1-1|TRBV5-5|-|14|few
CASRFDGENTEAFF
TGTGCCAGCAGGTTCGACGGGGAGAACACTGAAGCTTTCTTT
>TRBJ2-7|TRBV4-3|TRBD2|16|-
CASSPFYGGEAYEQYF
TGCGCCAGCAGCCCCTTCTACGGGGGGGAGGCCTACGAGCAGTACTTC
>TRBJ1-3|TRBV9|-|14|many
CASSVDGSGNTIYF
TGTGCCAGCAGCGTAGATGGCTCTGGAAACACCATATATTTT
>TRBJ2-7|TRBV2|-|15|many
CASRDTGPNSSEQYF
TGTGCCAGCAGAGATACAGGGCCCAATTCTTCCGAGCAGTACTTC
>TRBJ2-1|TRBV6-2/TRBV6-3|-|17|-
CASSSRHGSPSNNEQFF
TGTGCCAGCAGTTCGCGACACGGGAGTCCTTCTAACAATGAGCAGTTCTTC
>TRBJ2-5|TRBV2|TRBD2|13|-
CATGSGREETQYF
TGTGCCACCGGTAGTGGGAGGGAAGAGACCCAGTACTTC
>TRBJ1-1|TRBV6-5|-|14|-
CASSYIGRNTEAFF
TGTGCCAGCAGTTACATCGGGAGGAACACTGAAGCTTTCTTT
>TRBJ2-3|TRBV28|TRBD2|14|few
CASGGLAGTDTQYF
TGTGCCAGCGGGGGACTAGCGGGCACAGATACGCAGTATTTT
>TRBJ1-3|TRBV10-3|-|17|-
CAILTRDLQESGNTIYF
TGTGCCATCTTAACTCGGGACCTACAGGAATCCGGAAACACCATATATTTT
>TRBJ1-6|TRBV2|-|14|many
CASSRDTDNSPLHF
TGTGCCAGCAGTCGGGACACCGATAATTCACCCCTCCACTTT
>TRBJ2-3|TRBV7-3|TRBD1|16|-
CASSLMPGQETDTQYF
TGTGCCAGCAGCTTAATGCCCGGACAGGAGACAGATACGCAGTATTTT
>TRBJ1-5|TRBV20-1|-|12|-
CSARDGPQPQHF
TGCAGTGCTAGAGACGGGCCTCAGCCCCAGCATTTT